These T cell receptor beta chains were read from a single sample in a study of spatial heterogeneity in lung cancer. One entry per CDR3 protein, called by TCRdb with MiXCR from the 5' RACE reads. The data contain about 94,000 distinct CDR3 sequences, approximately 19% of them singletons. Source: PBMCs, taken at follow-up. Source of these receptors: a male donor with early-stage non-small cell lung cancer. Both conserved end residues are part of each CDR3. D genes are given only for firm matches. Only part of the rows carry a size: once, few, many, or a class if the clone is expanded.

v_call: TRBV10-1; j_call: TRBJ1-1; d_call: -; clone_size: -; cdr3_aa: CASSDNSNTEAFF; cdr3_nt: TGCGCCAGCAGTGATAATTCGAACACTGAAGCTTTCTTT
v_call: TRBV29-1; j_call: TRBJ2-7; d_call: TRBD1; clone_size: -; cdr3_aa: CSANGQGDEQYF; cdr3_nt: TGCAGCGCCAATGGACAGGGAGACGAGCAGTACTTC
v_call: TRBV20-1; j_call: TRBJ2-3; d_call: TRBD2; clone_size: -; cdr3_aa: CSAKLAGRTSDTQYF; cdr3_nt: TGCAGTGCTAAGTTAGCGGGGAGGACCTCAGATACGCAGTATTTT
v_call: TRBV19; j_call: TRBJ1-5; d_call: TRBD1; clone_size: -; cdr3_aa: CATSGGVASQQPQHF; cdr3_nt: TGTGCCACCTCAGGGGGGGTAGCAAGTCAGCAGCCCCAGCATTTT
v_call: TRBV7-6; j_call: TRBJ2-5; d_call: -; clone_size: few; cdr3_aa: CATLWGETQYF; cdr3_nt: TGTGCCACCCTGTGGGGAGAGACCCAGTACTTC
v_call: TRBV29-1; j_call: TRBJ2-1; d_call: TRBD2; clone_size: -; cdr3_aa: CSVEQRLAGNEQFF; cdr3_nt: TGCAGCGTTGAACAGCGACTAGCAGGCAATGAGCAGTTCTTC
v_call: TRBV24-1; j_call: TRBJ2-4; d_call: -; clone_size: few; cdr3_aa: CATRRGGENIQYF; cdr3_nt: TGTGCCACCAGGAGGGGCGGCGAAAACATTCAGTACTTC
v_call: TRBV3-1; j_call: TRBJ2-7; d_call: -; clone_size: few; cdr3_aa: CASENLNYEQYF; cdr3_nt: TGTGCCAGTGAAAATCTCAACTACGAGCAGTACTTC
v_call: TRBV9; j_call: TRBJ1-5; d_call: -; clone_size: few; cdr3_aa: CASGRDSNQPQHF; cdr3_nt: TGTGCCAGCGGACGTGATAGCAATCAGCCCCAGCATTTT
v_call: TRBV5-6; j_call: TRBJ1-1; d_call: TRBD1; clone_size: many; cdr3_aa: CASSLGTGEAYTEAFF; cdr3_nt: TGTGCCAGCAGCTTGGGGACAGGGGAAGCATACACTGAAGCTTTCTTT
v_call: TRBV27; j_call: TRBJ2-3; d_call: -; clone_size: -; cdr3_aa: CASSFYGSFTDTQYF; cdr3_nt: TGTGCCAGCAGTTTCTACGGGAGTTTCACAGATACGCAGTATTTT
v_call: TRBV19; j_call: TRBJ2-1; d_call: TRBD1; clone_size: once; cdr3_aa: CASRRDRVSNEQFF; cdr3_nt: TGTGCCAGCCGCCGGGACAGGGTCTCCAATGAGCAGTTCTTC
v_call: TRBV11-2; j_call: TRBJ2-3; d_call: -; clone_size: -; cdr3_aa: CASSLTGLPTDTQYF; cdr3_nt: TGTGCCAGCAGCTTAACCGGACTACCCACAGATACGCAGTATTTT
v_call: TRBV11-3; j_call: TRBJ2-7; d_call: -; clone_size: few; cdr3_aa: CASSLAGDTYEQYF; cdr3_nt: TGTGCCAGCAGCTTAGCGGGAGACACCTACGAGCAGTACTTC
v_call: TRBV29-1; j_call: TRBJ2-5; d_call: -; clone_size: medium-sized; cdr3_aa: CSGKQGRETQYF; cdr3_nt: TGCAGCGGCAAACAGGGAAGAGAGACCCAGTACTTC
v_call: TRBV20-1; j_call: TRBJ2-3; d_call: -; clone_size: few; cdr3_aa: CSANQGDTQYF; cdr3_nt: TGCAGTGCTAACCAGGGGGATACGCAGTATTTT
v_call: TRBV21-1; j_call: TRBJ2-7; d_call: -; clone_size: -; cdr3_aa: CASSRPQGPYEQYF; cdr3_nt: TGTGCCAGCAGCAGGCCTCAAGGGCCCTACGAGCAGTACTTC
v_call: TRBV20-1; j_call: TRBJ2-3; d_call: -; clone_size: -; cdr3_aa: CSAGVIARTDTQYF; cdr3_nt: TGCAGTGCTGGGGTCATAGCTCGGACAGATACGCAGTATTTT
v_call: TRBV5-6; j_call: TRBJ2-5; d_call: TRBD1; clone_size: few; cdr3_aa: CASSSWDSLLETQYF; cdr3_nt: TGTGCCAGCAGCTCCTGGGACAGCCTATTAGAGACCCAGTACTTC
v_call: TRBV19; j_call: TRBJ1-3; d_call: -; clone_size: -; cdr3_aa: CASKRGGTGNTIYF; cdr3_nt: TGTGCCAGTAAGCGCGGGGGTACTGGAAACACCATATATTTT
v_call: TRBV5-4; j_call: TRBJ1-1; d_call: -; clone_size: few; cdr3_aa: CASSPDSNTEAFF; cdr3_nt: TGTGCCAGCAGCCCTGATTCTAACACTGAAGCTTTCTTT